This record looks at one TCR beta chain sequence and its context. This sample is part of a study of cytomegalovirus exposure and HLA in healthy donors. V lost 3 bases to trimming and J lost 3 bases; unmatched junction nucleotides: 5. This CDR3 has 18 amino acids. The germline gives CDR1 SGHTA, CDR2 FQGNSA. The PCR employed 60 Vbeta primers together with 13 Jbeta primers. Only in-frame clones appear in the TCRdb table, and some are missing; sequencing was by immunoSEQ multiplex PCR. In the table there are 110,000 to 150,000 clones, 60% to 85% of which are singletons. The chain couples TRBV7-2 to TRBJ2-2; TRBD2 aligns across 15 bases. The sequencing input was PBMCs. The receptor's source is a man aged 25 to 40 in good health and CMV-seronegative. The CDR3 nucleotides are TGTGCCAGCAGCTTCCGGACTAGCGGGGGGGCGTACACCGGGGAGCTGTTTTTT. Encoded protein: CASSFRTSGGAYTGELFF. The whole variable domain, filled in from reference TRBV7-2 and TRBJ2-2, reads GAGVSQSPSNKVTEKGKDVELRCDPISGHTALYWYRQSLGQGLEFLIYFQGNSAPDKSGLPSDRFSAERTGGSVSTLTIQRTQQEDSAVYLCASSFRTSGGAYTGELFFGEGSRLTVL.